This T cell receptor beta chain originates from a study of early stage breast cancer tumors. Libraries were prepared by immunoSEQ multiplex PCR; TCRdb keeps only in-frame clonotypes and omits some of them. There are some 20,000 clones in the sample; about four fifths occur only once, and less than 2% lies in the top ten. In germline, CDR1 is ENHRY, CDR2 SYGVKD. The CDR3 is made up of 13 amino acids. The ends were cut back, 6 bases at V and 1 base at J, with 9 bases in the middle. Overall study findings and caveats: Commonly generated sequences made up most enriched TCRB sequences shared between patients.

With respect to this clone: What it recognizes is unknown.

Sequences were obtained from blood. This chain joins TRBV10-3 and TRBJ1-2; D perhaps matches TRBD1 (5 bases). The sequence came from a person aged 70 to 80 with breast cancer. In DNA form, the CDR3 reads TGTGCCATCAGCCCGACAGATAACTATGGCTACACCTTC. Protein sequence: CAISPTDNYGYTF.